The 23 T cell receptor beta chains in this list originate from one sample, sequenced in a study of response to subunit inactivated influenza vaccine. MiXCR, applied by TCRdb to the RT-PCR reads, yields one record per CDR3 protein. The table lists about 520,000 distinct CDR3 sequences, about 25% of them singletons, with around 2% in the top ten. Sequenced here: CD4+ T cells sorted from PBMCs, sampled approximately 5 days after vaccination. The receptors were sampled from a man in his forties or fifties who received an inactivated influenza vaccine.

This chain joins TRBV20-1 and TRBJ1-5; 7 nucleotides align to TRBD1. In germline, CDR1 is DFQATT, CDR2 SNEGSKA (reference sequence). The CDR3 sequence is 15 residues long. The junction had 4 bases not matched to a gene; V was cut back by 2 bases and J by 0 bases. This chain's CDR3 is CSARRTGHSNQPQHF. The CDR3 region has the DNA TGCAGTGCTAGAAGGACAGGTCATAGCAATCAGCCCCAGCATTTT.

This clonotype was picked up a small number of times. In DNA form, the CDR3 reads TGCAGTGCTGGACAGGGGGCGGGGAATGAAAAACTGTTTTTT. It is translated as CSAGQGAGNEKLFF. The V gene is TRBV20-1, the J gene TRBJ1-4; 11 bases match TRBD1. The ends lost 5 bases at V and 5 bases at J; junction bases unmatched: 4. Germline-derived CDR1 and CDR2 are DFQATT and SNEGSKA (reference sequence). The CDR3 consists of 14 residues.

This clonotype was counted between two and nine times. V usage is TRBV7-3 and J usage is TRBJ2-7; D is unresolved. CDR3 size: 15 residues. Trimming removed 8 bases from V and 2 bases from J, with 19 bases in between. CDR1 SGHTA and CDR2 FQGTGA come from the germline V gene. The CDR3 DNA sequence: TGTGCCAGCTTAAAAGTCTGTGGTCCTACCTACGAGCAGTACTTC. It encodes CASLKVCGPTYEQYF.

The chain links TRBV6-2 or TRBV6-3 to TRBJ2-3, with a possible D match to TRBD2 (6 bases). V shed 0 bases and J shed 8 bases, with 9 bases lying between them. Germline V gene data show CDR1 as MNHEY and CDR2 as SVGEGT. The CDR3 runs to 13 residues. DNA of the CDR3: TGTGCCAGCAGTTACTCGCGGGACTCTACGCAGTATTTT. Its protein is CASSYSRDSTQYF.

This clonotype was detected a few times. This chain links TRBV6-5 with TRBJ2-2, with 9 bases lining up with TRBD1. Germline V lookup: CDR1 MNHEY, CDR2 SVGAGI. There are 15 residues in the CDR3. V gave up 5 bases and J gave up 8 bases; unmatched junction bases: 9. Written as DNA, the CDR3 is TGTGCCAGCAGTAACGACAACAGGGGGCTGGGGGAGCTGTTTTTT. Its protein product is CASSNDNRGLGELFF.

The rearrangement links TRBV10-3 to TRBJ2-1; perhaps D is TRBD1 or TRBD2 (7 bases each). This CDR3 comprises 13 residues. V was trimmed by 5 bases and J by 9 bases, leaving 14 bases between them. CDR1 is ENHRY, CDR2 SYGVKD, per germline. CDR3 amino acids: CAISQDREGEQFF. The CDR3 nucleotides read TGTGCCATCAGTCAAGACAGGGAGGGTGAGCAGTTCTTC.

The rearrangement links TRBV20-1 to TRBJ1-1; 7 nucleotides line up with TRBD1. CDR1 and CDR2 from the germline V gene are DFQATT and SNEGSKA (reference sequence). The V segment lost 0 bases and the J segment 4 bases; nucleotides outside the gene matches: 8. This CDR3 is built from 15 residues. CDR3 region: CSARDNGQGVTEAFF. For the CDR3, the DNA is TGCAGTGCTAGAGATAACGGGCAGGGGGTCACTGAAGCTTTCTTT.

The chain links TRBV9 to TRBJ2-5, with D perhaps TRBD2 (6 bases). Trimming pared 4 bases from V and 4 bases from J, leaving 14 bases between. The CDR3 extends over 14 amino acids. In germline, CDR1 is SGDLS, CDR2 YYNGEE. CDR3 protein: CASSPTDGRETQYF. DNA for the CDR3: TGTGCCAGCAGCCCCACGGACGGGAGAGAGACCCAGTACTTC.

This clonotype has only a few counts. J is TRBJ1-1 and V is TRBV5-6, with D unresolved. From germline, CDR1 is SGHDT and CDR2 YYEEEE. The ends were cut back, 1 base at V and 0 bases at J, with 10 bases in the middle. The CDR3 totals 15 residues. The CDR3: CASSLNSLMNTEAFF. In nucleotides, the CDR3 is TGTGCCAGCAGCTTGAATTCCCTCATGAACACTGAAGCTTTCTTT.

CDR3 coding DNA: TGTGCCAGCAGCGTAGATTCATCCTCCCGCTGGCAGACCCAGTACTTC. Encoded protein: CASSVDSSSRWQTQYF. The V call is TRBV9, the J call TRBJ2-5; D is unclear. V was cut by 0 bases and J by 6 bases, with 18 bases left in between. This CDR3 is 16 amino acids long. Germline CDR1 is SGDLS and CDR2 is YYNGEE.

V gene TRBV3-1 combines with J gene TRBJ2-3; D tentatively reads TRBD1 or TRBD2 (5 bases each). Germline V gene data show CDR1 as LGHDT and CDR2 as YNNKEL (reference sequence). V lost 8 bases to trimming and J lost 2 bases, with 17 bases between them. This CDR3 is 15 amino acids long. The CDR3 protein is CASCFVGDATDTQYF. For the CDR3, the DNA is TGTGCCAGCTGCTTTGTGGGGGACGCCACAGATACGCAGTATTTT.

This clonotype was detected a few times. The chain's CDR3 is CSVAGRLAGELFF. The CDR3 DNA sequence: TGCAGCGTGGCGGGACGCCTGGCCGGGGAGCTGTTTTTT. The chain has TRBV29-1 and TRBJ2-2, with D maybe TRBD2 (6 bases). V gave up 6 bases and J gave up 6 bases, with 14 bases separating them. From germline, CDR1 is SQVTM and CDR2 ANQGSEA. This CDR3 spans 13 amino acids.

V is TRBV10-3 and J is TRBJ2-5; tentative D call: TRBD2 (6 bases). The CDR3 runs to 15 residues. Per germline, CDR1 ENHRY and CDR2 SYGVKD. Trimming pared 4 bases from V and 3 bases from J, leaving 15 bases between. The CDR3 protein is CAISAKEGFKETQYF. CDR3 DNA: TGTGCCATCAGTGCCAAGGAGGGTTTTAAAGAGACCCAGTACTTC.

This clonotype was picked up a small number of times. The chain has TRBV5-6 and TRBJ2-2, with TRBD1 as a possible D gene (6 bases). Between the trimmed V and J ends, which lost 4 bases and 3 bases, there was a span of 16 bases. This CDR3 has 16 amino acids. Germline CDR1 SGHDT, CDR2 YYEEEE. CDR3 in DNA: TGTGCCAGCAGCCGCGACAGGACTGGGTACACCGGGGAGCTGTTTTTT. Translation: CASSRDRTGYTGELFF.

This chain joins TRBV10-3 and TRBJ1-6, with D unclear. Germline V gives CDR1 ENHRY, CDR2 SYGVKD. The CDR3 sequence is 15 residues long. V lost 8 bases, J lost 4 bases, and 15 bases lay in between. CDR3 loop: CAISPRDQYNSPLHF. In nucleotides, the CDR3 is TGTGCCATCTCGCCCCGGGATCAGTATAATTCACCCCTCCACTTT.

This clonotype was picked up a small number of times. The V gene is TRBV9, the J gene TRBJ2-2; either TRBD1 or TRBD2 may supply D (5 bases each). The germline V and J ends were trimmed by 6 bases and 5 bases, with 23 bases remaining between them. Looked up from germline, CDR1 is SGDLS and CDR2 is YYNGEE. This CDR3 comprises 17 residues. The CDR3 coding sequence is TGTGCCAGCACCCAAACTGGTGGGGGATCCGGTACCGGGGAGCTGTTTTTT. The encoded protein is CASTQTGGGSGTGELFF.

CDR3 residues: CASSLDRSFEQFF. The DNA for the CDR3 is TGTGCCAGCAGCTTAGATCGGAGTTTTGAGCAGTTCTTC. This chain uses TRBV11-2 with TRBJ2-1; D gene uncertain. With 0 bases removed from V and 9 bases from J, the gap between germline ends came to 9 bases. The germline gives CDR1 SGHAT, CDR2 FQNNGV. The CDR3 totals 13 residues.

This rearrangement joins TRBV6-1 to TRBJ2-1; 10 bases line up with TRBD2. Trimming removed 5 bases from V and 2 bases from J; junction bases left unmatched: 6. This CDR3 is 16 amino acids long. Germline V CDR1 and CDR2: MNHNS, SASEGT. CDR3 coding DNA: TGTGCCAGCAGTCCCTTAGCGGGGGGAACCTACAATGAGCAGTTCTTC. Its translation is CASSPLAGGTYNEQFF.

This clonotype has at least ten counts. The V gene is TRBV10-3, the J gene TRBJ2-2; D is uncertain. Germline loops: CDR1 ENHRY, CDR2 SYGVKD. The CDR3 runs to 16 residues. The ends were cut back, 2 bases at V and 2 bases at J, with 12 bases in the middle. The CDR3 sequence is CAISEGRFGNTGELFF. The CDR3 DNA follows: TGTGCCATCAGTGAGGGCAGGTTCGGTAACACCGGGGAGCTGTTTTTT.

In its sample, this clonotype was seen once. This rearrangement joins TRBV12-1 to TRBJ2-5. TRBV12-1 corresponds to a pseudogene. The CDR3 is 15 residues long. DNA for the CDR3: TGTGCCAGCAGCTTTGAAGCAAGCCTTCTAAGGACCCAGTACTTC. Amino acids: CASSFEASLLRTQYF.

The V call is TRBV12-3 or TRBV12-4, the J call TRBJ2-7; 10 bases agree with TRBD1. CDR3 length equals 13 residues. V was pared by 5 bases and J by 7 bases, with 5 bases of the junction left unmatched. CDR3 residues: CASSGQGVGEQYF. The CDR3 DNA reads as TGTGCCAGCAGTGGACAGGGGGTAGGGGAGCAGTACTTC.

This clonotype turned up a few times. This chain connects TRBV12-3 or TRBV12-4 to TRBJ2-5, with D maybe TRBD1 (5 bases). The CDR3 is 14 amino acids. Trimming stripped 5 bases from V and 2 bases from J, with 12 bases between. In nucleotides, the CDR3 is TGTGCCAGCAGTAAGGGGTACGGGCAAGAGACCCAGTACTTC. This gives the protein CASSKGYGQETQYF.

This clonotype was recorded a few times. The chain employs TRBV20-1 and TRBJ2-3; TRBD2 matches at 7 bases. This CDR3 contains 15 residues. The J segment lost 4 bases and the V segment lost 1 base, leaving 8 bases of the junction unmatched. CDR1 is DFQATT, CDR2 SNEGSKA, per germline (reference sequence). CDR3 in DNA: TGCAGTGCTAGAGTTGCGGGGAGGGTATCAGATACGCAGTATTTT. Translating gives CSARVAGRVSDTQYF.